This passage covers 21 T cell receptor beta chains from one sample sequenced in a study of T cell repertoires and leukemia-associated antigens. These receptors lack a known antigen. TCRdb used MiXCR to reprocess the 5' RACE reads, holding one entry per CDR3 protein. The table lists about 9,800 distinct CDR3 sequences, approximately 45% of them singletons. Sequencing used CD3+ T cells sorted from blood and cultured. Receptor source: a female donor in good health.

This clonotype was recorded many times. This sequence joins TRBV11-2 and TRBJ2-7; tentative D call: TRBD2 (6 bases). V was shortened by 1 base and J by 1 base, with 8 bases between the two germline ends. Germline CDR1 is SGHAT and CDR2 is FQNNGV. The CDR3 is 14 amino acids. The CDR3 DNA reads TGTGCCAGCAGCTTAGGTCGGGGGTCCTACGAGCAGTACTTC. Its protein is CASSLGRGSYEQYF.

The gene calls are TRBV18 and TRBJ2-1; TRBD2 agrees at 9 bases. Looked up from germline, CDR1 is KGHSH and CDR2 is LQKENI. V shed 3 bases, J shed 0 bases, and the junction held 3 bases outside the gene matches. The CDR3 is made up of 16 amino acids. CDR3 in DNA: TGTGCCAGCTCACCTATAGCGGGAGACTCCTACAATGAGCAGTTCTTC. Amino acids: CASSPIAGDSYNEQFF.

The chain is built from TRBV12-3 or TRBV12-4 and TRBJ2-5, with 9 bases lining up with TRBD1. This CDR3 is built from 14 residues. J lost 3 bases, V lost 6 bases, and 5 bases had no gene match. The chain's CDR3 is CASRTDRGKETQYF. CDR3 nucleotides: TGTGCCAGCAGAACGGACAGGGGCAAAGAGACCCAGTACTTC.

This clonotype has a count of ten or more. The chain uses TRBV19 and TRBJ1-5; 8 bases fit TRBD1. After removal of 9 bases from V and 3 bases from J, the junction contained 13 bases not matched to a gene. Germline CDR1 LNHDA, CDR2 SQIVND (reference sequence). The length of the CDR3 is 16 residues. The CDR3 region is CASSDRGNGHNQPQHF. The CDR3 nucleotides read TGTGCCAGCAGCGACAGGGGAAACGGCCACAATCAGCCCCAGCATTTT.

The CDR3 sequence is CSSLPGLPIGEQFF. CDR3 DNA: TGCAGTTCCCTGCCGGGACTACCTATAGGTGAGCAGTTCTTC. The chain recombines TRBV20-1 with TRBJ2-1, with 7 nucleotides matching TRBD2. The V segment lost 8 bases and the J segment 9 bases; nucleotides outside the gene matches: 16. The CDR3 totals 14 residues. Germline V gene data show CDR1 as DFQATT and CDR2 as SNEGSKA (reference sequence).

This clonotype occurred once. One junction end disagrees with the germline gene, perhaps due to a read error. The chain couples TRBV5-3 to TRBJ2-2; 14 nucleotides align to TRBD2. TRBV5-3 falls under the ORF class, with uncertain function. CDR3 size: 16 residues. The CDR3 protein is CARSSGTSGSTGELFF. In DNA, the CDR3 is TGTGCGAGAAGCAGTGGGACTAGCGGGAGCACCGGGGAGCTGTTTTTT.

Turning to this clonotype: At one boundary the junction diverges from the germline segment, which might be a read error. This chain connects TRBV12-3 or TRBV12-4 to TRBJ2-5; D may match TRBD1 or TRBD2 (5 bases each). The CDR3 extends over 13 amino acids. CDR3 sequence (DNA): TGTGCCAGCAGTTTAACGCGCTGGGGGACCCAGTGCTTC. Its translation: CASSLTRWGTQCF.

About this clonotype: The germline gene is not matched at one end of the junction; a read error may be the cause. This chain joins TRBV18 and TRBJ2-2, with TRBD2 matching 7 bases. CDR1 and CDR2 from the germline V gene are KGHSH and LQKENI. The CDR3 contains 15 residues. In DNA, the CDR3 is TGTACCAGCTCACCGGGGAGGGCCATCACCGGGGAGCTGTTTTTT. Translated: CTSSPGRAITGELFF. Filled out from reference TRBV18 and TRBJ2-2, the complete variable domain reads NAGVMQNPRHLVRRRGQEARLRCSPMKGHSHVYWYRQLPEEGLKFMVYLQKENIIDESGMPKERFSAEFPKEGPSILRIQQVVRGDSAAYFCTSSPGRAITGELFFGEGSRLTVL.

At least ten counts were recorded for this clonotype. The chain links TRBV18 to TRBJ1-2; 10 positions match TRBD1. Trimming cost V 3 bases and J 2 bases; bases outside gene matches: 3. This CDR3 comprises 15 residues. Germline V gives CDR1 KGHSH, CDR2 LQKENI. Here the CDR3 reads CASSPGQGTNYGYTF. The CDR3, as DNA: TGTGCCAGCTCACCGGGACAGGGGACGAACTATGGCTACACCTTC.

This clonotype was recorded at least ten times. The V gene is TRBV12-3 or TRBV12-4, the J gene TRBJ2-5, with 11 bases aligning to TRBD2. This CDR3 contains 16 residues. J was trimmed by 2 bases and V by 6 bases; bases with no gene match: 8. CDR3: CASRTSSGRIQETQYF. The CDR3 DNA sequence: TGTGCCAGCAGAACCTCTAGCGGGAGGATTCAAGAGACCCAGTACTTC.

This clonotype qualifies as medium-sized. The rearrangement links TRBV12-3 or TRBV12-4 to TRBJ1-2; 9 nucleotides match TRBD1. The V gene end was trimmed by 0 bases and the J gene end by 2 bases; junction bases not matched to a gene: 7. CDR3 length equals 17 residues. CDR3 nucleotides: TGTGCCAGCAGTTTAGCGAGACACAGGGGGCTCAACTATGGCTACACCTTC. Translating gives CASSLARHRGLNYGYTF.

Comment on this clonotype: An end of the junction does not agree with germline; a read error may underlie this. This rearrangement joins TRBV20-1 to TRBJ2-1, with TRBD2 identical over 7 bases. The germline gives CDR1 DFQATT, CDR2 SNEGSKA (reference sequence). This CDR3 is 14 amino acids long. The CDR3 bases are TGCGGTGCTAGAGGAGGGAGGGACTACAATGAGCAGTTCTTC. This encodes CGARGGRDYNEQFF.

The chain employs TRBV2 and TRBJ2-7; D not certain. V was shortened by 4 bases and J by 3 bases, with 10 bases between the two germline ends. The germline V gene has CDR1 SNHLY and CDR2 FYNNEI. CDR3 length equals 13 residues. CDR3 loop: CASSVLLIYEQYF. The CDR3 DNA sequence: TGTGCCAGCAGTGTCTTACTGATCTACGAGCAGTACTTC.

In this sample, this clonotype turned up a few times. The chain employs TRBV5-5 and TRBJ1-3; 7 positions agree with TRBD1. The CDR3 is 15 amino acids. The trim removed 4 bases at V and 2 bases at J, leaving 6 bases unmatched. CDR1 SGHKS and CDR2 YYEKEE come from the germline V gene (reference sequence). The CDR3 bases are TGTGCCAGCAGCGGGGGACAGCCACCTGGAAACACCATATATTTT. Amino acids: CASSGGQPPGNTIYF.

The V call is TRBV5-1, the J call TRBJ2-1, with 14 bases matching TRBD2. Germline loops: CDR1 SGHRS, CDR2 YFSETQ. The ends lost 3 bases at V and 4 bases at J; junction bases unmatched: 6. The CDR3 runs to 17 residues. CDR3 amino acids: CASSWGLAGVDYNEQFF. The CDR3 nucleotides read TGCGCCAGCAGCTGGGGACTAGCGGGAGTTGATTACAATGAGCAGTTCTTC.

The chain carries TRBV7-9 and TRBJ2-7; tentatively, D is TRBD1 (7 bases). V was cut by 5 bases and J by 3 bases, with 23 bases left in between. The CDR3 is 17 amino acids. Germline V CDR1 and CDR2: SEHNR, FQNEAQ (reference sequence). CDR3 in DNA: TGTGCCAGCAGCCCGCAGGGGGGAGAGGCGGCCCTCTACGAGCAGTACTTC. Protein product: CASSPQGGEAALYEQYF. The complete variable domain, with remaining parts taken from reference TRBV7-9 and TRBJ2-7, reads DTGVSQNPRHKITKRGQNVTFRCDPISEHNRLYWYRQTLGQGPEFLTYFQNEAQLEKSRLLSDRFSAERPKGSFSTLEIQRTEQGDSAMYLCASSPQGGEAALYEQYFGPGTRLTVT.

The rearrangement links TRBV5-1 to TRBJ2-7; 9 bases fit TRBD2. The CDR3 is 13 amino acids. The V and J ends lost 4 bases and 5 bases, in that order; junction bases with no gene match: 4. Germline CDR1 SGHRS, CDR2 YFSETQ. The CDR3 DNA reads TGCGCCAGCAGCCTCGGGACTAGCAACGAGCAGTACTTC. Encoded protein: CASSLGTSNEQYF. The full variable domain, with the rest looked up from reference TRBV5-1 and TRBJ2-7, is KAGVTQTPRYLIKTRGQQVTLSCSPISGHRSVSWYQQTPGQGLQFLFEYFSETQRNKGNFPGRFSGRQFSNSRSEMNVSTLELGDSALYLCASSLGTSNEQYFGPGTRLTVT.

CDR3 protein: CASSLEDTEAFF. CDR3 DNA sequence: TGCGCCAGCAGCTTGGAGGACACTGAAGCTTTCTTT. The chain recombines TRBV5-1 with TRBJ1-1; D is uncertain. V lost 0 bases to trimming and J lost 3 bases, with 3 bases between them. Germline V CDR1 and CDR2: SGHRS, YFSETQ. The length of the CDR3 is 12 residues.

With respect to this clonotype: An end of the junction differs from the germline gene, which may be a read error. This chain uses TRBV20-1 with TRBJ2-7, with D possibly being TRBD2 (5 bases). This CDR3 is 12 amino acids long. Germline CDR1 and CDR2: DFQATT and SNEGSKA (reference sequence). As DNA, the CDR3 is TGCAGTGCTAGTCCAGGAGGTTACGAGCAGCACTTC. Translated, it gives CSASPGGYEQHF.

The rearrangement uses TRBV7-8 and TRBJ2-5; no clear D gene. Germline CDR1 and CDR2: SGHVS and FQNEAQ. Deletions cut 1 base from V and 1 base from J, with 4 bases between. CDR3 size: 13 residues. The DNA of the CDR3 is TGTGCCAGCAGCTTAGTCAGCCAAGAGACCCAGTACTTC. Residues: CASSLVSQETQYF.

This clonotype was recorded at least ten times. In nucleotides, the CDR3 is TGTGCCAGCAGTCTCTCTGGGGCCAACGTCCTGACTTTC. Translation: CASSLSGANVLTF. The rearrangement joins TRBV12-3 or TRBV12-4 to TRBJ2-6; D is unclear. The CDR3 is 13 residues long. The V and J ends lost 5 bases and 0 bases respectively, with 2 bases between them.